This is a list of T cell receptor beta chains from one sample in a study of blood T cell repertoires in COVID-19. The method was immunoSEQ multiplex PCR; TCRdb's version includes in-frame clones alone and lacks a portion of them. Found here are a few hundred thousand clones, approximately 80% of them singletons; the top ten hold roughly a tenth. The specimen sequenced was peripheral blood. The receptors originated from a woman of 80 years or more with acute or convalescent COVID-19. The CDR3 runs from the conserved cysteine through the conserved F or W. A D gene is named only where the DNA matches it firmly. Clone size is given for some rows only: seen once, a few or many times, or a class if the clone is expanded.

len	d_gene	abundance	v_gene	j_gene	CDR3aa	CDR3nt
13	-	-	TRBV19	TRBJ1-1	CAILNKEGTEAFF	TGTGCCATCCTGAACAAGGAGGGCACTGAAGCTTTCTTT
15	TRBD1	-	TRBV6-5	TRBJ2-2	CASISRQGAGGELFF	TGTGCCAGCATATCGCGACAGGGGGCTGGCGGGGAGCTGTTTTTT
15	-	-	TRBV18	TRBJ1-5	CASSKTGQINQPQHF	TGTGCCAGCTCTAAAACTGGACAGATCAATCAGCCCCAGCATTTT
13	-	-	TRBV7-9	TRBJ1-1	CASSLVGLAEAFF	TGTGCCAGCAGCCTGGTTGGGCTGGCTGAAGCTTTCTTT
14	-	few	TRBV27	TRBJ1-2	CASTTTGRSTGYTF	TGTGCCAGCACCACGACAGGACGCTCAACTGGCTACACCTTC
12	-	few	TRBV30	TRBJ1-3	CAGPLYGNTIYF	TGTGCCGGGCCCCTGTACGGAAACACCATATATTTT
15	TRBD1	-	TRBV6-6	TRBJ1-5	CASIRDRAGNQPQHF	TGTGCCAGCATTCGGGACAGGGCCGGCAATCAGCCCCAGCATTTT
15	-	-	TRBV5-1	TRBJ2-7	CASSLDPGSSYEQYF	TGCGCCAGCAGCTTGGACCCGGGGAGCTCCTACGAGCAGTACTTC
14	TRBD1	once	TRBV28	TRBJ1-4	CASSSTGPNEKLFF	TGTGCCAGCAGTTCGACAGGGCCCAATGAAAAACTGTTTTTT
15	TRBD1	once	TRBV19	TRBJ1-1	CASRDRGQGNTEAFF	TGTGCCAGTAGGGACAGGGGGCAGGGGAACACTGAAGCTTTCTTT
20	TRBD2	-	TRBV9	TRBJ2-3	CASSVGLGGTSGGAPDTQYF	TGTGCCAGCAGCGTAGGACTCGGAGGGACTAGCGGGGGGGCCCCAGATACGCAGTATTTT
14	-	-	TRBV6-5	TRBJ1-2	CASSYSGQSDPSTF	TGTGCCAGCAGTTACTCTGGACAGTCCGACCCCTCCACCTTC
15	-	-	TRBV10-3	TRBJ1-6	CAISADDRSNSPLHF	TGTGCCATCAGTGCGGACGACAGAAGCAATTCACCCCTCCACTTT
13	TRBD1	-	TRBV3-1/TRBV3-2	TRBJ1-6	CASRQGGNSPLHF	TGTGCCAGCCGACAGGGGGGAAATTCACCCCTCCACTTT
14	-	-	TRBV6-5	TRBJ1-5	CASSSRTGVQPQHF	TGTGCCAGCAGTTCCCGGACGGGGGTTCAGCCCCAGCATTTT
14	TRBD1	-	TRBV6-5	TRBJ1-5	CASSYGTGDQPQHF	TGTGCCAGCAGTTACGGGACAGGGGATCAGCCCCAGCATTTT
15	-	-	TRBV2	TRBJ2-3	CASSYRAPDTDTQYF	TGTGCCAGCAGCTACAGGGCCCCGGACACAGATACGCAGTATTTT
13	-	-	TRBV3-1/TRBV3-2	TRBJ1-1	CASSHGTALEAFF	TGTGCCAGCAGCCACGGGACTGCCCTTGAAGCTTTCTTT
15	-	-	TRBV6-5	TRBJ2-1	CASSYTGLSYNEQFF	TGTGCCAGCAGTTATACTGGGCTCTCTTACAATGAGCAGTTCTTC
17	TRBD2	-	TRBV15	TRBJ2-2	CATSRGPGLAGGWELFF	TGTGCCACCAGCAGAGGTCCCGGACTAGCGGGGGGCTGGGAGCTGTTTTTT
13	-	-	TRBV7-2	TRBJ1-2	CASGGGPGYGYTF	TGTGCCAGCGGTGGAGGGCCCGGCTATGGCTACACCTTC
13	-	-	TRBV25-1	TRBJ2-3	CASSEWGADTQYF	TGTGCCAGCAGTGAGTGGGGGGCAGATACGCAGTATTTT
14	TRBD1	-	TRBV5-1	TRBJ1-2	CASSLDRGRDGYTF	TGCGCCAGCAGCCTGGACAGGGGTAGGGATGGCTACACCTTC
14	-	-	TRBV6-2/TRBV6-3	TRBJ2-7	CASSYEAGYDEQYF	TGTGCCAGCAGTTACGAAGCAGGGTACGACGAGCAGTACTTC
19	-	-	TRBV15	TRBJ1-1	CATRPFGAGATGVNTEAFF	TGTGCCACCAGACCTTTTGGGGCAGGGGCGACAGGCGTAAACACTGAAGCTTTCTTT
16	-	-	TRBV29-1	TRBJ2-5	CSVELLRGSTEETQYF	TGCAGCGTTGAACTACTCCGGGGGAGCACGGAGGAGACCCAGTACTTC
14	-	-	TRBV19	TRBJ1-5	CASSIQGLGQPQHF	TGTGCCAGTAGTATTCAGGGATTGGGTCAGCCCCAGCATTTT
13	-	-	TRBV7-2	TRBJ1-2	CASTQGGLGGYTF	TGTGCCAGCACCCAAGGCGGGTTGGGTGGCTACACCTTC
14	-	few	TRBV6-5	TRBJ1-1	CASSPGQRGTEAFF	TGTGCCAGCTCTCCGGGACAAAGGGGCACTGAAGCTTTCTTT
13	-	-	TRBV28	TRBJ2-7	CAVRDWKNGEQYF	TGTGCCGTCCGGGACTGGAAGAATGGAGAGCAGTACTTC
17	-	-	TRBV10-3	TRBJ1-5	CAIRKEGGIGSNQPQHF	TGTGCCATCAGAAAAGAAGGAGGGATCGGGAGCAATCAGCCCCAGCATTTT
15	-	once	TRBV6-5	TRBJ2-7	CASSYSPGQSYEQYF	TGTGCCAGCAGTTATTCCCCGGGACAATCCTACGAGCAGTACTTC
17	TRBD2	-	TRBV5-4	TRBJ2-7	CASSPAGTSVKHYEQYF	TGTGCCAGCAGCCCCGCCGGGACTAGCGTCAAACACTACGAGCAGTACTTC
17	-	-	TRBV19	TRBJ2-6	CASSIQASSSGANVLTF	TGTGCCAGTAGTATCCAGGCCAGTTCCTCTGGGGCCAACGTCCTGACTTTC
16	-	once	TRBV24-1	TRBJ2-3	CATSDPTRVSTDTQYF	TGTGCCACCAGTGACCCAACTAGAGTTAGCACAGATACGCAGTATTTT
13	-	-	TRBV3-1/TRBV3-2	TRBJ1-1	CASSLTQNTEAFF	TGTGCCAGCAGCCTTACACAGAACACTGAAGCTTTCTTT
15	TRBD2	-	TRBV7-2	TRBJ2-2	CASRLAGGSTGELFF	TGTGCCAGCAGACTAGCGGGAGGAAGTACCGGGGAGCTGTTTTTT
16	TRBD1	-	TRBV4-2	TRBJ2-2	CASSQDGTVNTGELFF	TGTGCCAGCAGCCAAGACGGGACAGTGAACACCGGGGAGCTGTTTTTT
16	TRBD2	once	TRBV14	TRBJ2-1	CASSQDRGRVYNEQFF	TGTGCCAGCAGCCAAGATCGCGGGAGGGTCTACAATGAGCAGTTCTTC
15	-	once	TRBV10-3	TRBJ2-4	CAISESTGQSNIQYF	TGTGCCATCAGTGAGTCCACAGGGCAATCAAACATTCAGTACTTC
12	-	-	TRBV29-1	TRBJ1-5	CSVGAPDQPQHF	TGCAGCGTTGGGGCACCCGATCAGCCCCAGCATTTT
12	-	-	TRBV10-3	TRBJ1-1	CAISLGGAEAFF	TGTGCCATCAGCCTAGGAGGGGCTGAAGCTTTCTTT
15	-	-	TRBV27	TRBJ2-2	CASSLGTTNTGELFF	TGTGCCAGCAGTTTAGGGACAACGAACACCGGGGAGCTGTTTTTT
14	-	-	TRBV11-2	TRBJ1-3	CASRIGGLGNTIYF	TGTGCCAGCAGAATAGGGGGTCTTGGAAACACCATATATTTT
11	-	-	TRBV29-1	TRBJ2-3	CSVVSRDTQYF	TGCAGCGTTGTTAGTCGGGATACGCAGTATTTT
15	-	-	TRBV7-2	TRBJ1-2	CASSLNGGTIGGYTF	TGTGCCAGCAGCCTAAACGGAGGGACGATTGGTGGCTACACCTTC
14	-	-	TRBV6-7	TRBJ1-3	CASSYSPLGNTIYF	TGTGCCAGCAGTTACTCGCCCCTCGGGAACACCATATATTTT
11	-	-	TRBV28	TRBJ2-7	CASSFLTEMYF	TGTGCCAGCAGTTTTTTGACAGAAATGTACTTC